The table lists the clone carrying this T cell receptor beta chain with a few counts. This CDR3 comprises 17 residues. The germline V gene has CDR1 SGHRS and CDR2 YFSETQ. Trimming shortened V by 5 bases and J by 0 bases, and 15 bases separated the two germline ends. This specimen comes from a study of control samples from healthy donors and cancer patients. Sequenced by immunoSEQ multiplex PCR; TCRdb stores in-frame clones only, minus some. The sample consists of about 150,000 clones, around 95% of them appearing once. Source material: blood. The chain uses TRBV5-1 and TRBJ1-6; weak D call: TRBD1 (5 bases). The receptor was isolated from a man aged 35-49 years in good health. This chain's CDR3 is CASSRQSASSYNSPLHF. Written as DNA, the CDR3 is TGCGCCAGCAGTCGACAGTCCGCGAGCTCCTATAATTCACCCCTCCACTTT.